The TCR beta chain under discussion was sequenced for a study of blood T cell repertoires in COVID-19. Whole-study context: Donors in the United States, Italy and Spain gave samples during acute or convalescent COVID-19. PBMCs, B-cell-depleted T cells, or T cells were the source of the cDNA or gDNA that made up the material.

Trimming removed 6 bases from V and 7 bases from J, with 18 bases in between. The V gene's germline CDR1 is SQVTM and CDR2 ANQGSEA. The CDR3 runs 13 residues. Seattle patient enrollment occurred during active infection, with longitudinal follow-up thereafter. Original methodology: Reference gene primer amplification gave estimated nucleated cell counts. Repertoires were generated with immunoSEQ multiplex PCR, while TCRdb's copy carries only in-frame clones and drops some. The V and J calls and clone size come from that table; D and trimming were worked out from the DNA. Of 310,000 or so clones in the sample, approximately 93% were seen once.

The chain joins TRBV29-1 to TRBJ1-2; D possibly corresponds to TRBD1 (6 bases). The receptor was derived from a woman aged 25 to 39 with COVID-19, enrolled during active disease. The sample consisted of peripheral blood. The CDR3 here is CSVPTGREGGYTF. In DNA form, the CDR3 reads TGCAGCGTACCGACAGGACGAGAGGGTGGCTACACCTTC.